These 22 T cell receptor beta chains originate from one sample sequenced in a study of a mutant IDH1 vaccine in newly diagnosed glioma. No antigen is known for these receptors. Documented time point: week 47, end of study. Each vaccine dose was 300 ug of mutant IDH1 20-mer peptide, with topical imiquimod. Libraries were prepared by immunoSEQ multiplex PCR; TCRdb keeps only in-frame clonotypes and omits some of them. The sample records 30,000 to 40,000 clones, around nine tenths being singletons. Specimen: PBMCs, collected from a glioma patient whose treatment included an IDH1 peptide vaccine. The origin of the receptors is a woman aged 25 to 45 with glioma.

J is TRBJ1-1 and V is TRBV19; D might be TRBD1 (5 bases). Trimming took 5 bases from V and 6 from J, leaving 19 bases between them. The CDR3 contains 15 residues. Looked up from germline, CDR1 is LNHDA and CDR2 is SQIVND (reference sequence). The CDR3 region has the DNA TGTGCCAGTAGTGCATCAGGGAGGTGGGGGTCTGAAGCTTTCTTT. As protein: CASSASGRWGSEAFF.

The chain joins TRBV30 to TRBJ1-1, with D unresolved. CDR3 length: 13 residues. The V end lost 2 bases, the J end lost 1 base, and 8 bases lay between the germline ends. Per germline, CDR1 GTSNPN and CDR2 SVGIG (reference sequence). The CDR3 bases are TGTGCCTGGAGTTCACACGCGAACACTGAAGCTTTCTTT. Its protein is CAWSSHANTEAFF.

The V gene is TRBV5-1, the J gene TRBJ2-7; 10 bases map to TRBD1. Losses at the gene ends were 0 bases for V and 4 bases for J; bases not matched to a gene: 7. This CDR3 spans 16 amino acids. Germline values: CDR1 SGHRS, CDR2 YFSETQ. The CDR3 loop is CASSLGGTGVFYEQYF. The CDR3 nucleotides read TGCGCCAGCAGCTTGGGCGGGACAGGGGTTTTTTACGAGCAGTACTTC.

The chain combines TRBV27 with TRBJ2-3; D possibly corresponds to TRBD1 (5 bases). The ends were cut back, 3 bases at V and 6 bases at J, with 25 bases in the middle. This CDR3 comprises 18 residues. Germline lookup yields CDR1 MNHEY and CDR2 SMNVEV (reference sequence). The CDR3 spells CASSFKVATALPTDTQYF. CDR3 DNA sequence: TGTGCCAGCAGTTTCAAAGTGGCGACAGCCCTTCCTACCGATACGCAGTATTTT.

This clone was picked up one time. The gene calls are TRBV29-1 and TRBJ1-2; D uncertain. Germline CDR1 SQVTM, CDR2 ANQGSEA. Trimming left V 3 bases short and J 8 bases short, with 13 bases between. The length of the CDR3 is 12 residues. CDR3 loop: CSVDTLYGGYTF. CDR3 sequence (DNA): TGCAGCGTTGACACCCTCTACGGGGGCTACACCTTC.

The chain joins TRBV25-1 to TRBJ1-1; possibly TRBD1 for D (5 bases). CDR3 length: 14 residues. V lost 5 bases to trimming and J lost 0 bases, with 10 bases between them. Germline CDR1 reads MGHDK; CDR2 reads SYGVNS. The CDR3 reads CASSPHRLNTEAFF. CDR3 coding DNA: TGTGCCAGCAGTCCCCACAGGTTGAACACTGAAGCTTTCTTT.

The rearrangement links TRBV7-2 to TRBJ2-7; 8 bases fit TRBD2. This CDR3 region has 15 residues. CDR1 SGHTA and CDR2 FQGNSA come from the germline V gene. V lost 0 bases and J lost 2; bases outside the gene matches: 3. The CDR3 DNA follows: TGTGCCAGCAGCTTAGCAGCGGGGGTTGCCTACGAGCAGTACTTC. Translation: CASSLAAGVAYEQYF.

The chain is built from TRBV10-3 and TRBJ2-2; TRBD1 is a possible D gene (6 bases). CDR3 size: 13 residues. V lost 6 bases and J lost 4, with 9 bases in between. Germline CDR1 ENHRY, CDR2 SYGVKD. The CDR3 sequence is CAIRSRGTGELFF. In nucleotides, the CDR3 is TGTGCCATCAGGTCCAGGGGCACCGGGGAGCTGTTTTTT.

The chain is built from TRBV4-1 and TRBJ2-1, with D hard to call. Deletions cut 3 bases from V and 4 bases from J, with 4 bases between. Germline V lookup: CDR1 MGHRA, CDR2 YSYEKL. This CDR3 spans 12 amino acids. CDR3 sequence reads: CASSHQYNEQFF. The CDR3 nucleotides read TGCGCCAGCAGCCACCAGTACAATGAGCAGTTCTTC.

This chain uses TRBV7-8 with TRBJ2-7; TRBD2 might be the D (5 bases). Germline values: CDR1 SGHVS, CDR2 FQNEAQ. V shed 5 bases and J shed 7 bases, with 18 bases lying between them. This CDR3 region has 14 residues. The DNA for the CDR3 is TGTGCCAGCAGCGGCCGGGAACATACGTGGGAGCAGTACTTC. Residues: CASSGREHTWEQYF. The full variable domain, in which reference TRBV7-8 and TRBJ2-7 provide the parts outside the CDR3, is GAGVSQSPRYKVAKRGQDVALRCDPISGHVSLFWYQQALGQGPEFLTYFQNEAQLDKSGLPSDRFFAERPEGSVSTLKIQRTQQEDSAVYLCASSGREHTWEQYFGPGTRLTVT.

V and J are TRBV29-1 and TRBJ2-7; D ambiguous. The CDR3 consists of 11 residues. V was clipped by 0 bases and J by 7 bases, with 7 bases between them. CDR1 SQVTM and CDR2 ANQGSEA come from the germline V gene. The CDR3 spells CSVEEGVEQYF. In DNA form, the CDR3 reads TGCAGCGTTGAAGAAGGTGTGGAGCAGTACTTC.

The chain is built from TRBV5-4 and TRBJ2-1; D is ambiguous. The germline CDR1 and CDR2 sequences are SGHNT and YYREEE (reference sequence). Trimming removed 4 bases at V and 6 bases at J, with 14 bases between. This CDR3 contains 14 residues. The CDR3 sequence is CASSAPEKFNEQFF. CDR3 in DNA: TGTGCCAGCAGCGCACCAGAAAAGTTCAATGAGCAGTTCTTC.

V usage is TRBV9 and J usage is TRBJ2-1; 7 bases are a match to TRBD2. The junction had 7 bases not matched to a gene; V was cut back by 4 bases and J by 0 bases. The CDR3 totals 16 residues. Germline V gene data show CDR1 as SGDLS and CDR2 as YYNGEE. In DNA, the CDR3 is TGTGCCAGCAGCCTCCCACGGGGGGACTCCTACAATGAGCAGTTCTTC. Encoded protein: CASSLPRGDSYNEQFF.

The chain uses TRBV19 and TRBJ2-7; D possibly corresponds to TRBD2 (6 bases). Germline V gene sequence: CDR1 LNHDA, CDR2 SQIVND (reference sequence). The CDR3 spans 12 residues. Trimming removed 4 bases from V and 3 bases from J, with 7 bases in between. CDR3 DNA sequence: TGTGCCAGTAGTACGGGGGTCTACGAGCAGTACTTC. Translating gives CASSTGVYEQYF.

This sequence joins TRBV18 and TRBJ2-5, with D possibly matching TRBD2 (5 bases). Germline-derived CDR1 and CDR2 are KGHSH and LQKENI. Trimming took 4 bases from V and 5 from J, leaving 11 bases between them. This CDR3 comprises 13 residues. In DNA, the CDR3 is TGTGCCAGCTCACTACTAGTTTCCGAGACCCAGTACTTC. Its translation: CASSLLVSETQYF.

The chain combines TRBV18 with TRBJ2-3; 8 bases align to TRBD2. V dropped 3 bases and J dropped 1; count of bases not matched to a gene: 6. Germline-derived CDR1 and CDR2 are KGHSH and LQKENI. The CDR3 loop spans 16 amino acids. In nucleotides, the CDR3 is TGTGCCAGCTCACCCTTTAGCGGGGCCCGCACAGATACGCAGTATTTT. This translates into CASSPFSGARTDTQYF. The complete variable domain, with remaining parts taken from reference TRBV18 and TRBJ2-3, reads NAGVMQNPRHLVRRRGQEARLRCSPMKGHSHVYWYRQLPEEGLKFMVYLQKENIIDESGMPKERFSAEFPKEGPSILRIQQVVRGDSAAYFCASSPFSGARTDTQYFGPGTRLTVL.

The chain combines TRBV7-9 with TRBJ1-4, with D tentatively TRBD1 (6 bases). This CDR3 has 14 residues. The germline V and J ends were trimmed by 4 bases and 5 bases, with 11 bases remaining between them. The germline V gene encodes CDR1 SEHNR and CDR2 FQNEAQ (reference sequence). Here the CDR3 DNA reads TGTGCCAGCAGCTACGGACAGCCCAATGAAAAACTGTTTTTT. Amino acid sequence: CASSYGQPNEKLFF. Full variable domain (rest looked up from reference TRBV7-9 and TRBJ1-4): DTGVSQNPRHKITKRGQNVTFRCDPISEHNRLYWYRQTLGQGPEFLTYFQNEAQLEKSRLLSDRFSAERPKGSFSTLEIQRTEQGDSAMYLCASSYGQPNEKLFFGSGTQLSVL.

The gene calls are TRBV11-2 and TRBJ1-1; a weak D match, TRBD1 (6 bases). The germline V and J ends were trimmed by 1 base and 4 bases, with 10 bases remaining between them. Germline V gene data show CDR1 as SGHAT and CDR2 as FQNNGV. The CDR3 spans 14 residues. The CDR3 protein is CASSLVQGSTEAFF. Here the CDR3 DNA reads TGTGCCAGCAGCTTAGTGCAGGGGAGCACTGAAGCTTTCTTT.

The chain recombines TRBV5-1 with TRBJ2-1; the match to TRBD2 covers 10 bases. Germline values: CDR1 SGHRS, CDR2 YFSETQ. There are 14 residues in the CDR3. Trimming at V came to 5 bases and at J to 7 bases, leaving 6 bases not matched to a gene. CDR3 DNA sequence: TGCGCCAGCAGGCTAGCGGGGGATCGTAATGAGCAGTTCTTC. It yields the protein CASRLAGDRNEQFF.

Within the sample, this clone is medium-sized. Compared with germline, one end of the junction differs, possibly owing to a read error. The chain links TRBV7-9 to TRBJ2-2; 7 bases match TRBD2. The CDR3 is 14 residues long. CDR1 and CDR2 from the germline V gene are SEHNR and FQNEAQ (reference sequence). For the CDR3, the DNA is TGTGCCAGCCGCTTGCCGGCGGGGGACGGGGAGCTGTTTTTT. Amino acids: CASRLPAGDGELFF.

The chain joins TRBV2 to TRBJ1-2, with D possibly matching TRBD1 (6 bases). Trimming removed 3 bases at V and 4 bases at J, with 12 bases between. Germline V gives CDR1 SNHLY, CDR2 FYNNEI. The CDR3 contains 14 residues. CDR3 region: CASSDQGYIYGYTF. The CDR3 DNA reads as TGTGCCAGCAGTGACCAGGGGTATATCTATGGCTACACCTTC.

This sequence joins TRBV10-2 and TRBJ1-2; 8 nucleotides agree with TRBD1. This CDR3 is built from 13 residues. Germline V gene lookup returns CDR1 WSHSY and CDR2 SAAADI. After removal of 4 bases from V and 4 bases from J, the junction contained 2 bases not matched to a gene. The CDR3 DNA follows: TGCGCCAGCAGTGCGGACAGGGTCTATGGCTACACCTTC. Its protein is CASSADRVYGYTF.